Listed below are T cell receptor beta chains from one sample, sequenced in a study of OX40 agonist ivuxolimab in advanced cancers. Clones were sequenced by immunoSEQ multiplex PCR, and TCRdb holds only the in-frame ones, with some missing. Of 80,000 to 100,000 clones listed, about 90% are singletons. The starting material was CD4+ or CD8+ T cells sorted from blood, obtained in a trial of the OX40 agonist ivuxolimab. These receptors were collected from an adult with an advanced solid tumor such as melanoma, head and neck, liver or kidney cancer. The CDR3 runs from the conserved cysteine through the conserved F or W. The order of the fields is V gene, D gene, J gene, CDR3 protein, CDR3 DNA. A D gene is named only where the DNA matches it firmly.

TRBV7-3	TRBD2	TRBJ2-2	CASSSRAGENTGELFF	TGTGCCAGCAGCTCTCGTGCGGGAGAGAACACTGGGGAGCTGTTTTTT
TRBV5-4	NA	TRBJ1-3	CASSLAGEAGNTIYF	TGTGCCAGCAGCTTGGCGGGGGAGGCTGGAAACACCATATATTTT
TRBV10-3	NA	TRBJ2-2	CAISDSNTGELFF	TGTGCCATCAGTGACAGCAACACCGGGGAGCTGTTTTTT
TRBV7-6	TRBD1	TRBJ2-1	CASSSTGGGNNEQFF	TGTGCCAGCAGCTCCACAGGGGGCGGGAACAATGAGCAGTTCTTC
TRBV21-1	NA	TRBJ2-2	CASSKAEADPNTGELFF	TGTGCCAGCAGCAAAGCTGAGGCGGACCCGAACACCGGGGAGCTGTTTTTT
TRBV5-6	NA	TRBJ1-5	CASSLVNQPQHF	TGTGCCAGCAGCTTGGTCAATCAGCCCCAGCATTTT
TRBV27	TRBD1	TRBJ1-5	CASRLGTDSNQPQHF	TGTGCCAGCAGACTCGGGACAGATAGCAATCAGCCCCAGCATTTT
TRBV6-5	TRBD2	TRBJ2-7	CASSSASGRRDEQYF	TGTGCCAGCAGTTCAGCTAGCGGGAGGAGAGACGAGCAGTACTTC
TRBV10-1	TRBD2	TRBJ2-1	CASSDGGRADHEQFF	TGCGCCAGCAGTGATGGCGGGAGGGCCGACCATGAGCAGTTCTTC
TRBV29-1	TRBD1	TRBJ1-2	CSVSPGTGDYGYTF	TGCAGCGTTAGCCCCGGGACAGGGGACTATGGCTACACCTTC
TRBV19	TRBD2	TRBJ2-7	CASSSTGLAGGPPYEQYF	TGTGCCAGTAGTTCTACGGGACTAGCGGGAGGGCCTCCCTACGAGCAGTACTTC
TRBV19	NA	TRBJ1-1	CASSITGTGGEAFF	TGTGCCAGTAGTATTACAGGGACGGGGGGTGAAGCTTTCTTT
TRBV18	NA	TRBJ1-1	CASSPLDSSTEAFF	TGTGCCAGCTCACCCTTAGACAGCTCCACTGAAGCTTTCTTT
TRBV5-1	NA	TRBJ1-1	CASSLGQGRTEAFF	TGCGCCAGCAGCTTGGGTCAGGGGCGGACTGAAGCTTTCTTT
TRBV29-1	NA	TRBJ1-1	CSVVTGKEAFF	TGCAGCGTTGTAACAGGGAAGGAAGCTTTCTTT
TRBV27	TRBD2	TRBJ2-1	CASSSPGGLFF	TGTGCCAGCAGTTCTCCCGGGGGGTTATTCTTC
TRBV10-3	TRBD1	TRBJ1-6	CAIRLGQGDSPLHF	TGTGCCATCAGGTTGGGACAGGGTGACTCACCCCTCCACTTT
TRBV15	TRBD1	TRBJ1-4	CATSRSGQGEEKLFF	TGTGCCACCAGCAGATCTGGACAGGGGGAGGAAAAACTGTTTTTT
TRBV6-1	NA	TRBJ2-5	CASGDWGRETQYF	TGTGCCAGCGGGGACTGGGGAAGGGAGACCCAGTACTTC
TRBV27	NA	TRBJ2-7	CASSLSPTGRDEQYF	TGTGCCAGCAGTTTATCGCCGACAGGTCGCGACGAGCAGTACTTC
TRBV4-2	TRBD2	TRBJ2-3	CASSQSLAGAGTDTQYF	TGTGCCAGCAGCCAATCCCTAGCGGGGGCCGGCACAGATACGCAGTATTTT
TRBV6-5	TRBD1	TRBJ2-7	CATQQPGQGANEQYF	TGTGCCACCCAACAACCGGGACAGGGGGCGAACGAGCAGTACTTC
TRBV4-1	NA	TRBJ2-7	CASSQSKRGGGYEQYF	TGCGCCAGCAGCCAGAGCAAGAGGGGGGGAGGCTACGAGCAGTACTTC
TRBV19	NA	TRBJ2-6	CASRVGASSGANVLTF	TGTGCCAGTAGAGTCGGCGCCAGCTCTGGGGCCAACGTCCTGACTTTC